The 16 T cell receptor beta chains given below trace back to one sample, sequenced in a study of response to subunit inactivated influenza vaccine. In TCRdb, the RT-PCR reads were re-called with MiXCR into one record per CDR3 protein. Here the sample spans about 520,000 distinct CDR3 sequences, roughly 23% being singletons. Sequences were derived from CD4+ T cells sorted from PBMCs, sampled approximately 5 days after vaccination. The origin of the receptors is a man aged 50-60 years who received an inactivated influenza vaccine.

This clonotype appeared a few times. The gene calls are TRBV20-1 and TRBJ2-1; 10 positions agree with TRBD1. CDR1 is DFQATT, CDR2 SNEGSKA, per germline (reference sequence). The length of the CDR3 is 11 residues. With 5 bases clipped from V and 9 bases from J, the junction kept 1 base outside the gene matches. In DNA form, the CDR3 reads TGCAGTGCTGGGGACAGGGGTGAGCAGTTCTTC. It encodes CSAGDRGEQFF.

A single count supports this clonotype. This chain connects TRBV29-1 to TRBJ1-4, with a possible D match to TRBD1 (5 bases). The CDR3 is made up of 13 amino acids. CDR1 and CDR2 from the germline V gene are SQVTM and ANQGSEA. With 7 bases removed from V and 5 bases from J, the gap between germline ends came to 14 bases. This CDR3 reads CSAMRGRNEKLFF. CDR3 DNA sequence: TGCAGCGCTATGAGGGGTCGCAATGAAAAACTGTTTTTT.

This clonotype has a handful of counts. V usage is TRBV4-3 and J usage is TRBJ2-1; a weak D match, TRBD2 (6 bases). The V end was cut by 0 bases, the J end by 6 bases, with 9 bases between. Germline V gene lookup returns CDR1 LGHNA and CDR2 YSLEER. This CDR3 region has 14 residues. CDR3 loop: CASSQDLAANEQFF. Written as DNA, the CDR3 is TGCGCCAGCAGCCAAGATTTAGCGGCCAATGAGCAGTTCTTC.

This clonotype was recorded a few times. The V and J genes are TRBV4-2 and TRBJ2-3, with 7 positions matching TRBD2. Trimming took 2 bases from V and 0 from J; bases not matched to a gene: 2. This CDR3 is built from 15 residues. Per the germline V gene, CDR1 is LGHNA and CDR2 is YNFKEQ. This CDR3 is CASSQYSGSTDTQYF. Written as DNA, the CDR3 is TGTGCCAGCAGCCAATATAGCGGGAGCACAGATACGCAGTATTTT.

Turning to this clonotype: A read error is likely, as this CDR3 ends without the conserved phenylalanine or tryptophan. V is TRBV12-3 or TRBV12-4 and J is TRBJ2-1; D is perhaps TRBD1 (5 bases). The CDR3 extends over 13 amino acids. V was clipped by 5 bases and J by 7 bases, with 12 bases between them. CDR3 loop: CASSRVKGNEQFL. The CDR3 region has the DNA TGTGCCAGCAGTAGGGTTAAGGGGAATGAGCAGTTCTTG.

In the case of this clonotype: Mismatch with germline at one junction end may stem from a read error. The V call is TRBV12-3 or TRBV12-4, the J call TRBJ1-2, with 7 positions matching TRBD1. This CDR3 is built from 14 residues. The CDR3 region has the DNA TGTGCCAGCAGTTCCCAGAAGAGACAGGGTCTTGTCGTCTTC. This gives the protein CASSSQKRQGLVVF.

With respect to this clonotype: One junction end disagrees with the germline gene, perhaps due to a read error. J is TRBJ2-7 and V is TRBV14; the match to TRBD2 covers 11 bases. Germline values: CDR1 SGHDN, CDR2 FVKESK. This CDR3 is built from 17 residues. The CDR3: CASSLLTSGILSNEQYF. The CDR3 DNA reads as TGTGCCAGCAGCTTGTTGACTAGCGGGATTCTCTCCAACGAGCAGTACTTC.

This rearrangement joins TRBV20-1 to TRBJ1-5; 12 bases align to TRBD1. Per germline, CDR1 DFQATT and CDR2 SNEGSKA (reference sequence). The CDR3 spans 17 residues. J was trimmed by 7 bases and V by 1 base; bases with no gene match: 11. CDR3 nucleotides: TGCAGTGCTAGAGCGGATCCGGGACAGGGGGCTCGGCAGCCCCAGCATTTT. Translation gives CSARADPGQGARQPQHF.

This clonotype showed up just once. V is TRBV6-2 or TRBV6-3 and J is TRBJ2-1; D gene ambiguous. This CDR3 contains 16 residues. Germline assignment: CDR1 MNHEY and CDR2 SVGEGT. Trimming took off 0 bases at V and 0 bases at J, with 9 bases between the two ends. CDR3 coding DNA: TGTGCCAGCAGTTACTCGCTCTTCAGCTCCTACAATGAGCAGTTCTTC. It yields the protein CASSYSLFSSYNEQFF.

The chain has TRBV5-1 and TRBJ2-7, with D unresolved. This CDR3 region has 14 residues. The V end was cut by 0 bases, the J end by 3 bases, with 10 bases between. Germline V CDR1 and CDR2: SGHRS, YFSETQ. In DNA form, the CDR3 reads TGCGCCAGCAGCTTGGGATCCCAAAACTACGAGCAGTACTTC. It yields the protein CASSLGSQNYEQYF. Drawing the rest from reference TRBV5-1 and TRBJ2-7, the complete variable domain is KAGVTQTPRYLIKTRGQQVTLSCSPISGHRSVSWYQQTPGQGLQFLFEYFSETQRNKGNFPGRFSGRQFSNSRSEMNVSTLELGDSALYLCASSLGSQNYEQYFGPGTRLTVT.

The chain has TRBV5-1 and TRBJ2-7, with a tentative D call TRBD1 (6 bases). The length of the CDR3 is 13 residues. Germline CDR1 and CDR2: SGHRS and YFSETQ. Trimming shortened V by 4 bases and J by 2 bases, and 10 bases separated the two germline ends. Here the CDR3 DNA reads TGCGCCAGCAGCCTACAGGGAACCTACGAGCAGTACTTC. Translation gives CASSLQGTYEQYF.

The chain uses TRBV5-1 and TRBJ2-2; D remains ambiguous. The V gene lost 0 bases and the J gene lost 7 bases, with 10 bases spanning the gap. The CDR3 is 14 amino acids. The germline gives CDR1 SGHRS, CDR2 YFSETQ. The CDR3 loop reads CASSLVIGIGELFF. CDR3 nucleotides: TGCGCCAGCAGCTTGGTAATAGGAATCGGGGAGCTGTTTTTT.

The gene calls are TRBV7-9 and TRBJ2-5, with 8 bases aligning to TRBD1. Trimming at V came to 5 bases and at J to 4 bases, leaving 9 bases not matched to a gene. In germline, CDR1 is SEHNR, CDR2 FQNEAQ (reference sequence). CDR3 length: 15 residues. CDR3 coding DNA: TGTGCCAGCAGCCGAGAGACAGGGGTGGGAGAGACCCAGTACTTC. Its protein product is CASSRETGVGETQYF.

This rearrangement joins TRBV4-2 to TRBJ2-7; 9 positions match TRBD1. From germline, CDR1 is LGHNA and CDR2 YNFKEQ. CDR3 length: 16 residues. J lost 2 bases, V lost 0 bases, and 5 bases had no gene match. CDR3 residues: CASSQDLGTGTYEQYF. CDR3 DNA: TGTGCCAGCAGCCAAGATCTCGGGACAGGGACCTACGAGCAGTACTTC.

The rearrangement links TRBV3-1 to TRBJ2-7, with 9 bases matching TRBD2. The V gene's germline CDR1 is LGHDT and CDR2 YNNKEL (reference sequence). The CDR3 spans 17 residues. Trimming cost V 0 bases and J 2 bases; bases outside gene matches: 8. The CDR3 nucleotides are TGTGCCAGCAGCCAAGATCGGGCCCTAGCGGGAACCTACGAGCAGTACTTC. It yields the protein CASSQDRALAGTYEQYF.

V is TRBV10-3 and J is TRBJ2-7; 8 bases align to TRBD1. The J segment lost 6 bases and the V segment lost 6 bases, leaving 7 bases of the junction unmatched. The CDR3 is 13 residues long. The germline V gene encodes CDR1 ENHRY and CDR2 SYGVKD. This CDR3 reads CAISPGQDGEQYF. CDR3 bases: TGTGCCATCAGCCCGGGACAGGATGGCGAGCAGTACTTC.